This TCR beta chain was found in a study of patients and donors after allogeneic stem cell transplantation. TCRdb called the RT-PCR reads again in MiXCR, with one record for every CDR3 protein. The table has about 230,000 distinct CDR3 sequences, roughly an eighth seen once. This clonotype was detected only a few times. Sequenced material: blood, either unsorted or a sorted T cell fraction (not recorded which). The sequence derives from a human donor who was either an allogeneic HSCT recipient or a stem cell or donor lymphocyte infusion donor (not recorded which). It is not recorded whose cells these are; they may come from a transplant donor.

Written as DNA, the CDR3 is TGTGCCAGCTCTCAGCAGGGGAAGGACACTGAAGCTTTCTTT. It translates to CASSQQGKDTEAFF. V and J are TRBV18 and TRBJ1-1; a weak D match, TRBD1 (6 bases). The CDR3 has 14 residues. CDR1 KGHSH and CDR2 LQKENI come from the germline V gene. The V and J ends lost 6 bases and 3 bases respectively, with 14 bases between them. Looking up the rest from reference TRBV18 and TRBJ1-1 gives the full variable domain: NAGVMQNPRHLVRRRGQEARLRCSPMKGHSHVYWYRQLPEEGLKFMVYLQKENIIDESGMPKERFSAEFPKEGPSILRIQQVVRGDSAAYFCASSQQGKDTEAFFGQGTRLTVV.